Reported below is one TCR beta chain. The antigen remains undetermined. This entry belongs to a study of cytomegalovirus exposure and HLA in healthy donors. The study, taken as a whole, reports: A later analysis found most CMV-associated TCR beta chains apparently HLA-restricted.

The PCR contained 60 Vbeta and 13 Jbeta primers. The protocol was immunoSEQ multiplex PCR, while the TCRdb copy is restricted to in-frame clones and leaves out a portion. This table has about 85,000 clones, around 80% appearing once. This CDR3 is built from 18 residues. CDR1 and CDR2 (germline): SGHAT, FQNNGV. Deletions cut 1 base from V and 0 bases from J, with 16 bases between. Sequencing was carried out using PBMCs. This TCR was recovered from a woman aged 45-59 years in good health and CMV-seropositive. The chain employs TRBV11-2 and TRBJ1-3, with D uncertain. The CDR3 reads CASSLGVGGIHSGNTIYF. Written as DNA, the CDR3 is TGTGCCAGCAGCTTAGGGGTGGGAGGCATTCACTCTGGAAACACCATATATTTT.